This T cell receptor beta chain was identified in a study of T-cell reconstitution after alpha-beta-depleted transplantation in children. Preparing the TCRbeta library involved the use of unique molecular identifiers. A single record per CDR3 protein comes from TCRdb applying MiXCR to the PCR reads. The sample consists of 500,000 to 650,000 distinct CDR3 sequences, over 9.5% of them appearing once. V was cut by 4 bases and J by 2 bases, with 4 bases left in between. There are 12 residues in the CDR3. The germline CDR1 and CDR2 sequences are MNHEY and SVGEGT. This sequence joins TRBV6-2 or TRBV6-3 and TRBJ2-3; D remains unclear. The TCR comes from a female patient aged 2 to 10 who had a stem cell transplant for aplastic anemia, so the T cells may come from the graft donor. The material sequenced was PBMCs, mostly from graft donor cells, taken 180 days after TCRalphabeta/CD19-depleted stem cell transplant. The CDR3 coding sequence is TGTGCCAGCAGTTCCCTCACAGATACGCAGTATTTT. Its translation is CASSSLTDTQYF.